The 24 T cell receptor beta chains reported below all come from one sample, sequenced in a study of regulatory T cells in long-lasting Graves disease. For TCR beta, libraries came from iRepertoire HTBI primers and Arm-PCR of CDR3 regions. TCRdb re-called the multiplex PCR reads with MiXCR, one entry per CDR3 protein. The sample includes about 530,000 distinct CDR3 sequences, 15% to 20% of them seen just once. The time point: newly diagnosed GD, antithyroid drugs for less than 3 months. RNA extracted from PBMCs served as the sequencing template. The data were also submitted as part of a second study, on T cells in Graves' hyperthyroidism and ophthalmopathy.

Sequences were derived from peripheral blood mononuclear cells (PBMCs), sampled at new diagnosis, from a patient treated with antithyroid drugs. The source is a woman aged 35-65 years with Graves disease.

This clonotype was seen at least ten times. The chain carries TRBV20-1 and TRBJ2-3, with TRBD2 matching over 9 bases. V lost 3 bases to trimming and J lost 4 bases; unmatched junction nucleotides: 8. CDR3 size: 15 residues. Germline loops: CDR1 DFQATT, CDR2 SNEGSKA (reference sequence). The CDR3 loop is CSASSSGGPSDTQYF. The DNA of the CDR3 is TGCAGTGCTAGTAGCAGCGGGGGGCCTTCAGATACGCAGTATTTT.

This clonotype appeared a few times. The V call is TRBV5-1, the J call TRBJ2-6, with D unresolved. This CDR3 is 14 amino acids long. The V end lost 4 bases, the J end lost 6 bases, and 11 bases lay between the germline ends. The germline V gene encodes CDR1 SGHRS and CDR2 YFSETQ. CDR3 loop: CASSPPTPANVLTF. For the CDR3, the DNA is TGCGCCAGCAGCCCCCCTACCCCGGCCAACGTCCTGACTTTC. Variable domain in full (rest from reference TRBV5-1 and TRBJ2-6): KAGVTQTPRYLIKTRGQQVTLSCSPISGHRSVSWYQQTPGQGLQFLFEYFSETQRNKGNFPGRFSGRQFSNSRSEMNVSTLELGDSALYLCASSPPTPANVLTFGAGSRLTVL.

This clonotype was observed a few times. The V call is TRBV5-1, the J call TRBJ1-1; D is unresolved. CDR3 length: 14 amino acids. Per the germline V gene, CDR1 is SGHRS and CDR2 is YFSETQ. V lost 4 bases and J 3 bases, leaving 13 bases between the germline ends. The CDR3 coding sequence is TGCGCCAGCAGCCTAGGATGGAGTGACACTGAAGCTTTCTTT. This gives the protein CASSLGWSDTEAFF.

This clonotype was observed at least ten times. V gene TRBV18 combines with J gene TRBJ1-4; the D is unclear. Trimming pared 5 bases from V and 8 bases from J, leaving 15 bases between. The CDR3 has 14 amino acids. The germline V gene encodes CDR1 KGHSH and CDR2 LQKENI. CDR3 amino acids: CASSGGGWSEKLFF. The CDR3 DNA is TGTGCCAGCTCAGGAGGAGGGTGGTCCGAAAAACTGTTTTTT.

The chain employs TRBV3-1 and TRBJ2-7, with 11 nucleotides matching TRBD2. Losses at the gene ends were 2 bases for V and 5 bases for J; bases not matched to a gene: 11. Germline V gene sequence: CDR1 LGHDT, CDR2 YNNKEL (reference sequence). CDR3 size: 17 residues. CDR3 amino acids: CASSQLHLAGGSNEQYF. The CDR3 nucleotides are TGTGCCAGCAGCCAACTTCATTTAGCGGGAGGGTCCAACGAGCAGTACTTC.

This clonotype was found many times. V usage is TRBV20-1 and J usage is TRBJ2-3; TRBD1 aligns across 10 bases. Germline V gene sequence: CDR1 DFQATT, CDR2 SNEGSKA (reference sequence). The CDR3 runs 15 residues. J was trimmed by 1 base and V by 3 bases; bases with no gene match: 4. In DNA, the CDR3 is TGCAGTGCTAGTGCCGGGACAGGGGGCACAGATACGCAGTATTTT. The encoded protein is CSASAGTGGTDTQYF.

This sequence joins TRBV27 and TRBJ2-4; a weak D match, TRBD2 (6 bases). Trimming removed 2 bases from V and 7 bases from J, with 6 bases in between. Germline loops: CDR1 MNHEY, CDR2 SMNVEV (reference sequence). This CDR3 contains 12 residues. The CDR3 reads CASSLGGNIQYF. CDR3 sequence (DNA): TGTGCCAGCAGTTTAGGAGGGAACATTCAGTACTTC.

Worth noting for this clonotype: A much larger clone differs by one base, so this may be a read error. The chain joins TRBV24-1 to TRBJ2-1; possible D gene TRBD2, 6 bases. Matching the DNA end better, TRBJ2-5 makes the J call doubtful. The CDR3 totals 15 residues. The germline V gene has CDR1 KGHDR and CDR2 SFDVKD. The CDR3 sequence is CATSGGLARTETQYF. The DNA of the CDR3 is TGTGCCACCAGTGGAGGGCTAGCGCGGACAGAGACCCAGTACTTC.

This clonotype occurred a few times. The CDR3 sequence is CASLRRGQYNEQFF. Written as DNA, the CDR3 is TGTGCCAGTCTCCGGAGGGGCCAGTACAATGAGCAGTTCTTC. V gene TRBV7-9 combines with J gene TRBJ2-1, with D possibly being TRBD2 (6 bases). The CDR3 is made up of 14 amino acids. V was clipped by 9 bases and J by 4 bases, with 16 bases between them. Germline CDR1 and CDR2: SEHNR and FQNEAQ (reference sequence). The whole variable domain, filled in from reference TRBV7-9 and TRBJ2-1, reads DTGVSQNPRHKITKRGQNVTFRCDPISEHNRLYWYRQTLGQGPEFLTYFQNEAQLEKSRLLSDRFSAERPKGSFSTLEIQRTEQGDSAMYLCASLRRGQYNEQFFGPGTRLTVL.

Many counts were recorded for this clonotype. The rearrangement uses TRBV6-2 or TRBV6-3 and TRBJ2-5; D may be TRBD1 (5 bases). The CDR3 length is 13 residues. Trimming pared 5 bases from V and 2 bases from J, leaving 9 bases between. Germline-derived CDR1 and CDR2 are MNHEY and SVGEGT. CDR3 amino acids: CASSDTGQETQYF. For the CDR3, the DNA is TGTGCCAGCAGTGATACAGGTCAAGAGACCCAGTACTTC.

This clonotype was detected many times. This chain uses TRBV11-3 with TRBJ2-1; 7 nucleotides line up with TRBD2. Germline CDR1 reads SGHNT; CDR2 reads YENEEA. CDR3 length: 15 amino acids. Trimming cost V 2 bases and J 5 bases; bases outside gene matches: 6. The CDR3 protein is CASSLRQLADNEQFF. The CDR3 nucleotides read TGTGCCAGCAGCTTAAGGCAGCTAGCGGACAATGAGCAGTTCTTC.

This clonotype was seen only a few times. This may arise from a read error, as a much more abundant clone is one base away. The chain is built from TRBV2 and TRBJ1-1; D ambiguous. V shed 4 bases and J shed 0 bases, with 12 bases lying between them. CDR3 length: 15 residues. CDR1 is SNHLY, CDR2 FYNNEI, per germline. The CDR3 sequence: CASSATQLMNTEAFF. DNA of the CDR3: TGTGCCAGCAGTGCAACACAGTTAATGAACACTGAAGCTTTCTTT.

The chain links TRBV10-2 to TRBJ1-2; D is possibly TRBD1 (5 bases). V was cut by 6 bases and J by 4 bases, with 15 bases left in between. CDR3 length: 14 residues. Germline V gene lookup returns CDR1 WSHSY and CDR2 SAAADI. CDR3 DNA: TGCGCCAGCAGAGACGGGACGGGACTCTATGGCTACACCTTC. Translated, it gives CASRDGTGLYGYTF.

The chain combines TRBV9 with TRBJ2-3; D is unclear. Looked up from germline, CDR1 is SGDLS and CDR2 is YYNGEE. Trimming shortened V by 0 bases and J by 3 bases, and 8 bases separated the two germline ends. CDR3 length equals 14 residues. For the CDR3, the DNA is TGTGCCAGCAGCGTAGGAGGTCTTACAGATACGCAGTATTTT. It yields the protein CASSVGGLTDTQYF.

This rearrangement joins TRBV11-2 to TRBJ2-1, with 11 bases lining up with TRBD2. The ends lost 7 bases at V and 10 bases at J; junction bases unmatched: 9. In germline, CDR1 is SGHAT, CDR2 FQNNGV. This CDR3 spans 14 amino acids. The CDR3 nucleotides read TGTGCCAGCACCCGCCAGGCTAGCGGGGGGGAGCAGTTCTTC. It is translated as CASTRQASGGEQFF. The variable domain in full, completed from reference TRBV11-2 and TRBJ2-1, reads EAGVAQSPRYKIIEKRQSVAFWCNPISGHATLYWYQQILGQGPKLLIQFQNNGVVDDSQLPKDRFSAERLKGVDSTLKIQPAKLEDSAVYLCASTRQASGGEQFFGPGTRLTVL.

In this sample, this clonotype turned up many times. This chain links TRBV3-1 with TRBJ2-7; the D gene is possibly TRBD2 (5 bases). CDR3 size: 14 residues. Germline V gene sequence: CDR1 LGHDT, CDR2 YNNKEL (reference sequence). Trimming removed 4 bases at V and 1 base at J, with 11 bases between. The CDR3 bases are TGTGCCAGCAGCCCCCGAGAGGGATCCTACGAGCAGTACTTC. Amino acid sequence: CASSPREGSYEQYF.

At least ten counts were recorded for this clonotype. This chain joins TRBV7-9 and TRBJ2-2, with D uncertain. V shed 3 bases and J shed 6 bases, with 11 bases lying between them. Germline assignment: CDR1 SEHNR and CDR2 FQNEAQ (reference sequence). CDR3 length: 14 amino acids. The CDR3 nucleotides read TGTGCCAGCAGCTTTGACCTTGTAGCCGGGGAGCTGTTTTTT. It is translated as CASSFDLVAGELFF.

In this sample, this clonotype turned up many times. The V call is TRBV3-1, the J call TRBJ1-5; D is perhaps TRBD1 (6 bases). The V gene lost 1 base and the J gene lost 3 bases, with 10 bases spanning the gap. The CDR3 sequence is 15 residues long. Per the germline V gene, CDR1 is LGHDT and CDR2 is YNNKEL (reference sequence). This CDR3 reads CASSQGTENNQPQHF. The CDR3 DNA is TGTGCCAGCAGCCAAGGGACAGAGAACAATCAGCCCCAGCATTTT.

This clonotype was counted a few times. The rearrangement uses TRBV18 and TRBJ2-7; no reliable D call. Germline V gives CDR1 KGHSH, CDR2 LQKENI. The CDR3 has 15 residues. V was clipped by 3 bases and J by 5 bases, with 17 bases between them. This chain's CDR3 is CASSPHQDMVDEQYF. CDR3 nucleotides: TGTGCCAGCTCACCTCACCAGGATATGGTTGACGAGCAGTACTTC.

This clonotype occurred many times. This chain joins TRBV18 and TRBJ2-1, with TRBD1 as a possible D gene (6 bases). This CDR3 comprises 11 residues. The V and J ends lost 6 bases and 6 bases respectively, with 6 bases between them. CDR1 is KGHSH, CDR2 LQKENI, per germline. CDR3 sequence reads: CASSDSNEQFF. The CDR3 region has the DNA TGTGCCAGCTCGGACAGCAATGAGCAGTTCTTC.

In its sample, this clonotype was seen a few times. The V call is TRBV5-1, the J call TRBJ1-2; 9 nucleotides align to TRBD1. Germline V gene data show CDR1 as SGHRS and CDR2 as YFSETQ. V lost 1 base and J lost 2; bases outside the gene matches: 6. The CDR3 covers 16 residues. CDR3 in DNA: TGCGCCAGCAGCTTGAGCGACAGGGGGGGAAACTATGGCTACACCTTC. As protein: CASSLSDRGGNYGYTF. The full variable domain, in which reference TRBV5-1 and TRBJ1-2 provide the parts outside the CDR3, is KAGVTQTPRYLIKTRGQQVTLSCSPISGHRSVSWYQQTPGQGLQFLFEYFSETQRNKGNFPGRFSGRQFSNSRSEMNVSTLELGDSALYLCASSLSDRGGNYGYTFGSGTRLTVV.

Many counts were recorded for this clonotype. This CDR3 reads CASSLFHPTGGLDQPQHF. The CDR3 DNA follows: TGTGCCAGCAGTTTATTCCACCCGACAGGGGGCCTAGATCAGCCCCAGCATTTT. The chain couples TRBV28 to TRBJ1-5; 10 bases line up with TRBD1. V gave up 1 base and J gave up 5 bases; unmatched junction bases: 11. Germline CDR1 and CDR2: MDHEN and SYDVKM. CDR3 length: 18 residues. Full variable domain (outside the CDR3, taken from reference TRBV28 and TRBJ1-5): DVKVTQSSRYLVKRTGEKVFLECVQDMDHENMFWYRQDPGLGLRLIYFSYDVKMKEKGDIPEGYSVSREKKERFSLILESASTNQTSMYLCASSLFHPTGGLDQPQHFGDGTRLSIL.

In this sample, this clonotype turned up a few times. This chain links TRBV10-3 with TRBJ2-5, with D possibly TRBD2 on 7 matching bases. This CDR3 has 13 residues. Per germline, CDR1 ENHRY and CDR2 SYGVKD. With 5 bases removed from V and 5 bases from J, the gap between germline ends came to 12 bases. This chain's CDR3 is CAISPPGGETQYF. CDR3 DNA: TGTGCCATCAGTCCCCCGGGGGGCGAGACCCAGTACTTC.

Regarding this clonotype: Because the CDR3's place on the DNA is in doubt, the DNA is left out and the CDR3 is given as listed by TCRdb. The chain links TRBV27 to TRBJ1-2; the table assigns TRBD1, which was not confirmed against the DNA. The length of the CDR3 is 15 amino acids, counting both ends. Germline assignment: CDR1 MNHEY and CDR2 SMNVEV (reference sequence). CDR3: CASRRAGAVPYGCTF.